This TCR beta chain was sequenced in a study of blood T cells in healthy people across ages. A second PCR of roughly 7 to 11 cycles used a sample-barcoded 5' primer and a J-beta primer mix. TCRdb itself ran the 5' RACE reads through MiXCR, one entry per CDR3 protein. Of 760,000 or so distinct CDR3 sequences in the sample, around 25% were seen once. The germline gives CDR1 SGHTS, CDR2 YDEGEE. CDR3 length: 16 amino acids. The sample was also reused in another study, on T cells of mothers and their children.

The receptor's source is a boy between 5 and 17 years old in good health. The sequenced sample was blood. This rearrangement joins TRBV5-8 to TRBJ2-5; 11 positions match TRBD2. The J call is in doubt because the DNA end fits TRBJ2-1 better. DNA of the CDR3: TGTGCCAGCAGCTTGGGACTAGCGGGGCTGTACAATGAGCAGTTCTTC. Translated: CASSLGLAGLYNEQFF.